The source of this T cell receptor beta chain is a study of cytomegalovirus exposure and HLA in healthy donors. The wider study: The same platform was used for the 120 validation repertoires and the 500 to 700 first-cohort repertoires, a later analysis reported. Study-wide points: A few of the chains that were CMV-associated were confirmed in vitro to be specific for CMV antigens. Subsequent analysis showed first-cohort TCR clusters tending to co-occur in roughly 130 validation repertoires.

The assay was immunoSEQ multiplex PCR, and TCRdb's table has in-frame clones only and misses some. The repertoire has a few hundred thousand clones, just over 85% of them found once; the top ten carry around 1%. In regard to this clone: What it binds is not known.

The CDR3 length is 15 residues. In germline, CDR1 is SGHVS, CDR2 FNYEAQ. V dropped 1 base and J dropped 5; count of bases not matched to a gene: 3. This sequence joins TRBV7-6 and TRBJ2-5; TRBD2 matches 11 bases. The sequencing input was PBMCs. The sequence was collected from a woman aged 18 to 35 in good health and CMV-seronegative. The CDR3 sequence is CASSLGGTSGETQYF. As DNA, the CDR3 is TGTGCCAGCAGCTTAGGAGGGACTAGCGGCGAGACCCAGTACTTC.